One sample yielded the 10 T cell receptor beta chains listed below, sequenced in a study of early T cells in non-severe SARS-CoV-2 infection. TCRdb re-derived calls from the 5' RACE reads in MiXCR, one entry per CDR3 protein. The data contain around 29,000 distinct CDR3 sequences, less than 6.5% of them singletons. Sequencing was done on a sample of whole blood. Every receptor here comes from an adult who was a healthcare worker with PCR-confirmed SARS-CoV-2 infection or an uninfected control (not recorded which).

This clonotype was counted many times. The chain uses TRBV12-3 or TRBV12-4 and TRBJ2-3, with TRBD2 matching 13 bases. CDR3 length equals 16 residues. V dropped 6 bases and J dropped 7; count of bases not matched to a gene: 10. CDR3 sequence reads: CASRPIGTSGVHTQYF. In DNA form, the CDR3 reads TGTGCCAGCAGGCCTATCGGGACTAGCGGGGTACATACGCAGTATTTT.

This clonotype has only a few counts. V usage is TRBV7-2 and J usage is TRBJ1-2; D is perhaps TRBD1 (6 bases). Germline V gene lookup returns CDR1 SGHTA and CDR2 FQGNSA. V was trimmed by 5 bases and J by 5 bases, leaving 30 bases between them. The CDR3 totals 19 residues. The chain's CDR3 is CASSRLKWRNRVAGYGYTF. The CDR3 bases are TGTGCCAGCAGCCGGCTAAAATGGAGGAACAGGGTGGCAGGGTATGGCTACACCTTC. The full variable domain, rest sourced from reference TRBV7-2 and TRBJ1-2, is GAGVSQSPSNKVTEKGKDVELRCDPISGHTALYWYRQSLGQGLEFLIYFQGNSAPDKSGLPSDRFSAERTGGSVSTLTIQRTQQEDSAVYLCASSRLKWRNRVAGYGYTFGSGTRLTVV.

This clonotype was recorded a few times. The chain has TRBV12-5 and TRBJ2-5; D is uncertain. Trimming left V 7 bases short and J 0 bases short, with 9 bases between. There are 13 residues in the CDR3. Germline V lookup: CDR1 LGHNT, CDR2 FRNRAP. CDR3 in amino acids: CASALGYQETQYF. In nucleotides, the CDR3 is TGTGCTAGTGCCTTGGGATACCAAGAGACCCAGTACTTC.

This chain links TRBV4-3 with TRBJ1-6; D perhaps matches TRBD1 (6 bases). Germline V gene data show CDR1 as LGHNA and CDR2 as YSLEER. The CDR3 has 16 amino acids. The V end was cut by 2 bases, the J end by 10 bases, with 18 bases between. Here the CDR3 reads CASSQKDRPSRSPLHF. The CDR3 bases are TGCGCCAGCAGCCAAAAGGACAGACCGTCTAGGTCACCCCTCCACTTT.

This clonotype was seen a few times. The chain has TRBV5-1 and TRBJ1-2; D unclear. The length of the CDR3 is 15 residues. V was pared by 1 base and J by 6 bases, with 16 bases between. Per germline, CDR1 SGHRS and CDR2 YFSETQ. CDR3 DNA sequence: TGCGCCAGCAGCTTGCTGGGGTTGGCGGTTGATGGCTACACCTTC. Amino acid sequence: CASSLLGLAVDGYTF.

This clonotype was found many times. The chain joins TRBV5-1 to TRBJ2-3; 9 bases agree with TRBD1. V was clipped by 7 bases and J by 3 bases; unmatched bases: 15. This CDR3 has 17 amino acids. CDR1 and CDR2 (germline): SGHRS, YFSETQ. The DNA of the CDR3 is TGCGCCAGCGCCCACATACCGGGACAGGGTGATACAGATACGCAGTATTTT. The encoded protein is CASAHIPGQGDTDTQYF.

Of note for this clonotype: Being one base from a much bigger clone, this may be a read error. This CDR3 is missing its conserved last phenylalanine or tryptophan, likely due to a read error. The V call is TRBV14, the J call TRBJ2-7; D is uncertain. CDR3 size: 13 residues. Germline V lookup: CDR1 SGHDN, CDR2 FVKESK. V was shortened by 0 bases and J by 6 bases, with 9 bases between the two germline ends. CDR3 sequence: CASSQEAGREQYS. The DNA of the CDR3 is TGTGCCAGCAGCCAAGAAGCAGGCCGCGAGCAGTACTCC.

This clonotype occurred many times. The chain uses TRBV13 and TRBJ2-7, with D unresolved. Trimming removed 1 base at V and 0 bases at J, with 7 bases between. The CDR3 spans 14 residues. The V gene's germline CDR1 is PRHDT and CDR2 FYEKMQ (reference sequence). CDR3 in DNA: TGTGCCAGCAGCTTAGACGGGCCCTCCTACGAGCAGTACTTC. Its translation is CASSLDGPSYEQYF. Supplemented by reference TRBV13 and TRBJ2-7, the full variable domain reads AAGVIQSPRHLIKEKRETATLKCYPIPRHDTVYWYQQGPGQDPQFLISFYEKMQSDKGSIPDRFSAQQFSDYHSELNMSSLELGDSALYFCASSLDGPSYEQYFGPGTRLTVT.

V usage is TRBV19 and J usage is TRBJ2-3; D is possibly TRBD1 or TRBD2 (6 bases each). The ends were cut back, 3 bases at V and 6 bases at J, with 13 bases in the middle. CDR3 length: 14 residues. Germline loops: CDR1 LNHDA, CDR2 SQIVND (reference sequence). CDR3 in amino acids: CASSMPGARDTQYF. CDR3 bases: TGTGCCAGTAGTATGCCGGGGGCACGGGATACGCAGTATTTT.

This clonotype has ten or more counts. The chain is built from TRBV5-1 and TRBJ2-7; TRBD1 aligns across 9 bases. There are 14 residues in the CDR3. Germline lookup yields CDR1 SGHRS and CDR2 YFSETQ. V was clipped by 4 bases and J by 3 bases; unmatched bases: 5. The CDR3 reads CASSIVGQGYEQYF. The CDR3 DNA sequence: TGCGCCAGCAGCATCGTGGGACAGGGCTACGAGCAGTACTTC.